Listed below are T cell receptor beta chains from one sample, sequenced in a study of cytomegalovirus exposure and HLA in healthy donors. Assay: immunoSEQ multiplex PCR; the TCRdb copy retains only in-frame clones and omits some. This table holds about 190,000 clones, around 78% found once. Sequenced: PBMCs. Receptors were obtained from a young woman in good health and CMV-seropositive. Both conserved end residues are part of each CDR3. A D gene is named only where the DNA matches it firmly. The size entry is marked missing in some rows and otherwise reads once, few, many or a size class.

>TRBV27|TRBD1|.|TRBJ1-5
CASTYRGGAQPQHF
TGTGCCAGCACCTACAGGGGAGGCGCTCAGCCCCAGCATTTT
>TRBV2|.|.|TRBJ1-3
CASYRESGNTIYF
TGTGCCAGCTACAGGGAATCTGGAAACACCATATATTTT
>TRBV28|TRBD1|.|TRBJ1-6
CASSRPGQYNSPLHF
TGTGCCAGCAGTCGGCCGGGACAGTATAATTCACCCCTCCACTTT
>TRBV29-1|TRBD1|.|TRBJ2-2
CSVVRSRDRERELFF
TGCAGCGTTGTCCGGTCCCGGGACAGAGAAAGGGAGCTGTTTTTT
>TRBV5-1|.|.|TRBJ1-1
CASSLNPRGRANTEAFF
TGCGCCAGCAGCTTGAACCCGCGGGGTCGGGCAAACACTGAAGCTTTCTTT
>TRBV28|TRBD2|.|TRBJ2-3
CASSYPVSGRVTDTQYF
TGTGCCAGCAGTTATCCGGTTAGCGGGAGGGTTACAGATACGCAGTATTTT
>TRBV28|.|.|TRBJ2-7
CASSPKKSSGLYEQYF
TGTGCCAGCAGTCCCAAAAAGAGTAGCGGACTCTACGAGCAGTACTTC
>TRBV2|.|.|TRBJ1-2
CASSEALPGHGYTF
TGTGCCAGCAGTGAAGCGCTTCCGGGTCATGGCTACACCTTC
>TRBV6-1|TRBD1|.|TRBJ1-4
CASSGGTGLLEKLFF
TGTGCCAGCAGTGGGGGGACAGGGTTGTTAGAAAAACTGTTTTTT
>TRBV30|.|.|TRBJ2-3
CAWSVDYNTDTQYF
TGTGCCTGGAGTGTAGACTACAACACAGATACGCAGTATTTT
>TRBV6-1|.|.|TRBJ2-7
CASSEADTYEQYF
TGTGCCAGCAGTGAAGCGGACACCTACGAGCAGTACTTC
>TRBV2|.|.|TRBJ1-1
CASMRELGTEAFF
TGTGCCAGCATGCGGGAGTTAGGCACTGAAGCTTTCTTT
>TRBV7-8|TRBD1|.|TRBJ1-1
CASSFQGALNTEAFF
TGTGCCAGCAGCTTCCAGGGGGCCCTGAACACTGAAGCTTTCTTT
>TRBV6-6|.|.|TRBJ2-3
CASRTPRGTDTQYF
TGTGCCAGCAGAACTCCGCGGGGCACAGATACGCAGTATTTT
>TRBV25-1|TRBD2|few|TRBJ2-7
CASSDRLAGSQQYF
TGTGCCAGCAGTGACCGACTAGCTGGGTCGCAGCAGTACTTC
>TRBV9|.|.|TRBJ1-5
CASSEGGAGNQPQHF
TGTGCCAGCAGCGAGGGGGGGGCAGGTAATCAGCCCCAGCATTTT
>TRBV2|TRBD2|.|TRBJ2-7
CASSSSRGSSYEQYF
TGTGCCAGCAGTTCATCACGCGGGAGTTCCTACGAGCAGTACTTC
>TRBV28|TRBD2|.|TRBJ2-2
CASSSGLAASNTGELFF
TGTGCCAGCAGTTCGGGACTAGCGGCTTCGAACACCGGGGAGCTGTTTTTT
>TRBV9|.|.|TRBJ2-6
CASSARAGLLSGANVLTF
TGTGCCAGCAGCGCCCGAGCGGGCCTCCTCTCTGGGGCCAACGTCCTGACTTTC
>TRBV7-2|.|.|TRBJ2-7
CASSQSPGFYSPAEQYF
TGTGCCAGCAGCCAGAGTCCGGGTTTCTACTCCCCCGCCGAGCAGTACTTC
>TRBV9|.|.|TRBJ2-7
CASSDTGSSYEQYF
TGTGCCAGCAGCGATACAGGCAGCTCCTACGAGCAGTACTTC
>TRBV2|.|.|TRBJ2-5
CASTGIEQETQYF
TGTGCCAGCACAGGGATCGAACAAGAGACCCAGTACTTC
>TRBV7-2|.|.|TRBJ2-7
CASSLQAGVYEQYF
TGTGCCAGCAGCCTTCAGGCGGGTGTCTACGAGCAGTACTTC
>TRBV4-1|.|few|TRBJ2-7
CASSQTRTSLSYEQYF
TGCGCCAGCAGCCAAACGCGGACTTCCCTCTCCTACGAGCAGTACTTC
>TRBV28|TRBD1|.|TRBJ1-2
CASRSQGASNYGYTF
TGTGCCAGCAGGTCACAGGGGGCGTCTAACTATGGCTACACCTTC
>TRBV7-2|TRBD2|.|TRBJ2-1
CASSLRLAGGRSYNEQFF
TGTGCCAGCAGCCTGAGACTAGCGGGAGGGAGGTCCTACAATGAGCAGTTCTTC
>TRBV6-5|.|.|TRBJ1-1
CASSPTGSTEAFF
TGTGCCAGCAGCCCTACAGGGAGCACTGAAGCTTTCTTT
>TRBV30|.|.|TRBJ2-3
CACQDSLLGTQYF
TGTGCCTGCCAAGACAGCTTGCTCGGTACGCAGTATTTT
>TRBV6-4|.|once|TRBJ1-5
CAIKQPQHF
TGTGCCATCAAACAGCCCCAGCATTTT
>TRBV5-6|.|few|TRBJ2-5
CASSLAGVGQQETQYF
TGTGCCAGCAGCTTGGCAGGGGTGGGTCAGCAAGAGACCCAGTACTTC
>TRBV6-1|.|.|TRBJ2-2
CASRDSTGELFF
TGTGCCAGCAGGGACAGCACCGGGGAGCTGTTTTTT
>TRBV2|TRBD1|.|TRBJ1-5
CATSSAGTGYNQPQHF
TGTGCCACCTCTTCCGCTGGGACAGGGTACAATCAGCCCCAGCATTTT
>TRBV6-6|TRBD1|.|TRBJ2-7
CASTPGRTGPYEQYF
TGTGCCAGCACCCCCGGGCGGACAGGTCCCTACGAGCAGTACTTC
>TRBV5-1|.|.|TRBJ2-1
CASSLLARPSHNEQFF
TGCGCCAGCAGCTTGCTAGCGAGACCTTCACACAATGAGCAGTTCTTC
>TRBV7-9|.|.|TRBJ1-5
CASSPGWAGSEVWNQPQHF
TGTGCCAGCAGCCCAGGTTGGGCAGGGTCCGAGGTTTGGAATCAGCCCCAGCATTTT
>TRBV30|.|.|TRBJ1-2
CAWRSRGRDGYTF
TGTGCCTGGAGGAGCCGAGGCAGGGATGGCTACACCTTC
>TRBV28|.|.|TRBJ2-3
CASSLWAGETDTQYF
TGTGCCAGCAGTTTATGGGCGGGTGAAACAGATACGCAGTATTTT
>TRBV19|TRBD1|.|TRBJ1-5
CASSITGGDQPQHF
TGTGCCAGTAGTATAACAGGGGGCGATCAGCCCCAGCATTTT
>TRBV28|.|few|TRBJ1-5
CASSLRRDSQPQHF
TGTGCCAGCAGTTTAAGGAGGGATAGTCAGCCCCAGCATTTT
>TRBV2|.|.|TRBJ2-1
CARGISLLPYNEQFF
TGTGCCAGGGGTATCTCATTACTACCTTACAATGAGCAGTTCTTC
>TRBV15|TRBD1|.|TRBJ1-4
CATSQGLREKLFF
TGTGCCACCTCACAGGGGTTACGAGAAAAACTGTTTTTT
>TRBV2|TRBD1|.|TRBJ2-1
CASGLHDRTGDNEQFF
TGTGCCAGCGGACTCCATGACCGGACAGGCGACAATGAGCAGTTCTTC
>TRBV6-6|.|.|TRBJ1-4
CASSHTREGEKLFF
TGTGCCAGCAGTCACACAAGGGAGGGGGAAAAACTGTTTTTT
>TRBV19|TRBD1|once|TRBJ1-2
CASSPMTGAGYGYTF
TGTGCCAGTAGTCCGATGACAGGGGCCGGCTATGGCTACACCTTC
>TRBV7-9|TRBD1|.|TRBJ2-5
CASSLASGTGEVETQYF
TGTGCCAGCAGCTTAGCGTCGGGGACAGGGGAAGTGGAGACCCAGTACTTC
>TRBV7-2|.|.|TRBJ2-5
CASRLAETQYF
TGTGCCAGCAGACTAGCTGAGACCCAGTACTTC
>TRBV7-3|TRBD1|.|TRBJ2-2
CASSLTAGGTGELFF
TGTGCCAGCAGCTTAACGGCAGGGGGCACCGGGGAGCTGTTTTTT
>TRBV19|TRBD1|.|TRBJ1-1
CASSPGQGWNTEAFF
TGTGCCAGTAGCCCCGGACAGGGATGGAACACTGAAGCTTTCTTT
>TRBV7-2|.|.|TRBJ2-7
CASSLGGEFLYEQYF
TGTGCCAGCAGCTTAGGCGGAGAATTCCTCTACGAGCAGTACTTC
>TRBV7-2|.|.|TRBJ2-2
CASSLGFWGDTGELFF
TGTGCCAGCAGCTTAGGGTTTTGGGGGGACACCGGGGAGCTGTTTTTT
>TRBV4-1|.|once|TRBJ1-2
CASSQERARGGNTF
TGCGCCAGCAGCCAAGAGAGGGCTCGGGGGGGGAACACCTTC
>TRBV5-1|.|.|TRBJ1-2
CASSLVDSSYGYTF
TGCGCCAGCAGCTTGGTTGACAGCTCCTATGGCTACACCTTC
>TRBV19|TRBD2|few|TRBJ2-3
CASTSGGGLDTQYF
TGTGCCAGTACCTCGGGCGGGGGGTTAGATACGCAGTATTTT
>TRBV7-6|TRBD1|.|TRBJ2-7
CASSPQPDRGHEQYF
TGTGCCAGCAGCCCCCAACCGGACAGGGGGCACGAGCAGTACTTC
>TRBV5-6|.|once|TRBJ1-1
CASSLDTGRRTEAFF
TGTGCCAGCAGCTTGGACACAGGGAGAAGGACTGAAGCTTTCTTT
>TRBV30|TRBD1|.|TRBJ1-1
CAWSRGQGVNEAFF
TGTGCCTGGAGTCGGGGCCAGGGGGTAAACGAAGCTTTCTTT
>TRBV19|TRBD1|.|TRBJ1-4
CASSNPGQVNEKLFF
TGTGCCAGTAGCAATCCGGGACAGGTGAATGAAAAACTGTTTTTT